This passage covers 7 T cell receptor beta chains from one sample sequenced in a study of T cells in Graves' hyperthyroidism and ophthalmopathy. Amplification of TCR beta CDR3 regions was performed using RNA transcripts as template. TCR CDR3 regions were first amplified by RT-PCR with HTBI primers. TCRdb recomputed calls from the multiplex PCR reads with MiXCR, one row per CDR3 protein. The sample yields around 340,000 distinct CDR3 sequences, under 25% seen once. The sequencing sample was made of blood. The origin of the receptors is a woman aged 45-65 years with Graves' hyperthyroidism.

This clonotype was observed many times. V and J are TRBV3-1 and TRBJ2-1, with TRBD2 matching 7 bases. Germline V gene lookup returns CDR1 LGHDT and CDR2 YNNKEL (reference sequence). V lost 0 bases, J lost 7 bases, and 6 bases stayed unmatched. The CDR3 runs to 15 residues. In nucleotides, the CDR3 is TGTGCCAGCAGCCAAGATAGAGGCGGGAGAAATGAGCAGTTCTTC. It yields the protein CASSQDRGGRNEQFF.

This clonotype was counted a few times. The V gene is TRBV19, the J gene TRBJ1-1; D not resolved. There are 13 residues in the CDR3. Trimming removed 7 bases at V and 1 base at J, with 10 bases between. Germline V CDR1 and CDR2: LNHDA, SQIVND (reference sequence). Written as DNA, the CDR3 is TGTGCCAGTACGGGCAAGGGGAACACTGAAGCTTTCTTT. This sequence encodes CASTGKGNTEAFF. Drawing the rest from reference TRBV19 and TRBJ1-1, the complete variable domain is DGGITQSPKYLFRKEGQNVTLSCEQNLNHDAMYWYRQDPGQGLRLIYYSQIVNDFQKGDIAEGYSVSREKKESFPLTVTSAQKNPTAFYLCASTGKGNTEAFFGQGTRLTVV.

This clonotype was counted many times. The chain links TRBV6-1 to TRBJ2-5, with 9 bases matching TRBD1. Germline-derived CDR1 and CDR2 are MNHNS and SASEGT. After removal of 6 bases from V and 4 bases from J, the junction contained 6 bases not matched to a gene. The CDR3 consists of 14 residues. In DNA form, the CDR3 reads TGTGCCAGCAGCCTGGGACAGGGTGGAGAGACCCAGTACTTC. Translation gives CASSLGQGGETQYF.

V and J are TRBV6-2 or TRBV6-3 and TRBJ2-1; tentative D call: TRBD2 (5 bases). Germline V lookup: CDR1 MNHEY, CDR2 SVGEGT. V lost 0 bases and J lost 5, with 8 bases in between. This CDR3 is 14 amino acids long. The CDR3 reads CASSYSRVNNEQFF. For the CDR3, the DNA is TGTGCCAGCAGTTACTCGAGGGTGAACAATGAGCAGTTCTTC.

This clonotype has a count of ten or more. One end of the junction fails to match germline, which may point to a read error. The chain carries TRBV6-1 and TRBJ2-2; 15 bases map to TRBD2. The CDR3 has 19 residues. CDR1 and CDR2 (germline): MNHNS, SASEGT. CDR3 protein: CASSKAGLAGGPSSGELFF. The CDR3 bases are TGTGCCAGCAGTAAAGCCGGACTAGCGGGAGGGCCTAGCTCCGGGGAGCTGTTTTTT.

The genes are TRBV19 and TRBJ1-5; 8 bases fit TRBD1. Germline values: CDR1 LNHDA, CDR2 SQIVND (reference sequence). The CDR3 covers 15 residues. The junction had 10 bases not matched to a gene; V was cut back by 5 bases and J by 7 bases. The CDR3 DNA is TGTGCCAGTAGTGAAAGCAACAGGGGGTTCCAGCCCCAGCATTTT. Amino acids: CASSESNRGFQPQHF.

This clonotype was seen repeatedly, ten times or more. The V and J genes are TRBV11-2 and TRBJ2-2; possible D gene TRBD2, 6 bases. Germline V gene lookup returns CDR1 SGHAT and CDR2 FQNNGV. There are 18 residues in the CDR3. The V end lost 1 base, the J end lost 3 bases, and 18 bases lay between the germline ends. The CDR3 reads CASSLGGGLPRDTGELFF. The DNA of the CDR3 is TGTGCCAGCAGCTTAGGCGGTGGACTACCTCGGGACACCGGGGAGCTGTTTTTT.